The next 15 T cell receptor beta chains were all read from a single sample in a study of blood T cells in healthy people across ages. A second PCR of about 6 to 11 cycles used a sample-barcoded 5' primer and a J-beta primer mix. From the 5' RACE reads, TCRdb called clonotypes with MiXCR, one entry per CDR3 protein. This table has about 1,500,000 distinct CDR3 sequences, 28% appearing once. The sequenced sample was blood. Every receptor here comes from a woman under 40 in good health.

The gene calls are TRBV10-3 and TRBJ2-3; 9 bases fit TRBD2. Germline assignment: CDR1 ENHRY and CDR2 SYGVKD. With 10 bases clipped from V and 2 bases from J, the junction kept 13 bases outside the gene matches. The CDR3 covers 16 residues. CDR3: CATGPAGGLHTDTQYF. The CDR3 DNA reads TGTGCCACCGGCCCCGCGGGAGGGTTGCACACAGATACGCAGTATTTT.

Comments on this clonotype: A read error is possible here, since a much larger clone lies one base away. The chain is built from TRBV10-3 and TRBJ2-7; TRBD2 matches 10 bases. The length of the CDR3 is 12 residues. In germline, CDR1 is ENHRY, CDR2 SYGVKD. The CDR3 DNA sequence: TGTGCCATCAAAACTAGCGGGAACGAGCGGTACTTC. Protein: CAIKTSGNERYF.

This clonotype was seen repeatedly, ten times or more. The CDR3 nucleotides read TGCAGTGCTAGAGACTACAGGGAAAACATTCAGTACTTC. As protein: CSARDYRENIQYF. This chain uses TRBV20-1 with TRBJ2-4; TRBD1 is a possible D gene (6 bases). The CDR3 spans 13 residues. Germline lookup yields CDR1 DFQATT and CDR2 SNEGSKA (reference sequence). Between the trimmed V and J ends, which lost 0 bases and 5 bases, there was a span of 8 bases.

V usage is TRBV5-1 and J usage is TRBJ2-5; tentatively, D is TRBD1 or TRBD2 (6 bases each). The last part of the DNA fits TRBJ2-7 better; the J call may be wrong. Germline CDR1 is SGHRS and CDR2 is YFSETQ. There are 14 residues in the CDR3. As DNA, the CDR3 is TGCGCCAGCAGCCGTGCTGGGGGGCAGGACGAGCAGTACTTC. Amino acid sequence: CASSRAGGQDEQYF.

The J gene is TRBJ1-4, the V gene TRBV12-3 or TRBV12-4, with D unclear. CDR3 length equals 11 residues. V was shortened by 4 bases and J by 13 bases, with 10 bases between the two germline ends. As DNA, the CDR3 is TGTGCCAGCAGTTCCCGTAGTAGACTGTTTTTT. Translating gives CASSSRSRLFF.

The chain is built from TRBV5-1 and TRBJ1-2, with D perhaps matching TRBD1 (5 bases). The V gene lost 4 bases and the J gene lost 2 bases, with 12 bases spanning the gap. Looked up from germline, CDR1 is SGHRS and CDR2 is YFSETQ. The CDR3 loop spans 14 amino acids. The CDR3 DNA reads TGCGCCAGCAGCCCGGACGGGGGAAACTATGGCTACACCTTC. Protein: CASSPDGGNYGYTF.

This chain links TRBV29-1 with TRBJ2-1; 7 bases are a match to TRBD1. This CDR3 has 16 residues. CDR1 and CDR2 (germline): SQVTM, ANQGSEA. V gave up 5 bases and J gave up 4 bases; unmatched junction bases: 14. The CDR3 DNA reads as TGCAGCGTTAATCTCGAGGGGACAGCAATTTACAATGAGCAGTTCTTC. It translates to CSVNLEGTAIYNEQFF.

DNA of the CDR3: TGTGCCAGCAGTTACTCGGGGCGGAGGGGGGCTGAAGCTTTCTTT. Its translation: CASSYSGRRGAEAFF. The chain employs TRBV6-5 and TRBJ1-1, with D perhaps matching TRBD1 (6 bases). V lost 0 bases and J 6 bases, leaving 14 bases between the germline ends. The CDR3 is made up of 15 amino acids. Germline CDR1 reads MNHEY; CDR2 reads SVGAGI.

The chain combines TRBV15 with TRBJ2-4; D gene unclear. CDR3 length equals 14 residues. Trimming took off 5 bases at V and 3 bases at J, with 11 bases between the two ends. Germline V gene data show CDR1 as LNHNV and CDR2 as YYDKDF (reference sequence). This CDR3 is CATSYSIGKNIQYF. In nucleotides, the CDR3 is TGTGCCACCAGCTATTCTATCGGCAAAAACATTCAGTACTTC.

V and J are TRBV7-2 and TRBJ2-3; TRBD2 is a possible D gene (5 bases). The CDR3 spans 16 residues. The V end lost 3 bases, the J end lost 2 bases, and 15 bases lay between the germline ends. Germline V gene data show CDR1 as SGHTA and CDR2 as FQGNSA. The CDR3 coding sequence is TGTGCCAGCAGCTTTTTTTCAGGAGCGGACACAGATACGCAGTATTTT. Protein sequence: CASSFFSGADTDTQYF.

This clonotype was recorded a few times. This chain links TRBV20-1 with TRBJ1-1; D is unclear. The CDR3 totals 12 residues. Germline V lookup: CDR1 DFQATT, CDR2 SNEGSKA (reference sequence). The germline V and J ends were trimmed by 5 bases and 1 base, with 8 bases remaining between them. CDR3 in amino acids: CSARWGNTEAFF. The CDR3 DNA is TGCAGTGCTCGGTGGGGGAACACTGAAGCTTTCTTT.

This clonotype has just a few counts. The J gene is TRBJ2-5, the V gene TRBV28, with D perhaps being TRBD1 or TRBD2 (6 bases each). Germline V gene data show CDR1 as MDHEN and CDR2 as SYDVKM. CDR3 length: 20 amino acids. V gave up 5 bases and J gave up 3 bases, with 31 bases separating them. The CDR3 is CASSPLLPGGGDSPKETQYF. The CDR3 bases are TGTGCCAGCAGTCCCCTTCTCCCCGGGGGCGGGGATTCCCCTAAAGAGACCCAGTACTTC.

This chain joins TRBV30 and TRBJ1-5, with a weak D call TRBD1 (5 bases). Germline V lookup: CDR1 GTSNPN, CDR2 SVGIG (reference sequence). The CDR3 sequence is 14 residues long. V was trimmed by 2 bases and J by 2 bases, leaving 10 bases between them. The CDR3 sequence is CAWSILGRNQPQHF. The DNA of the CDR3 is TGTGCCTGGAGTATTTTGGGGCGCAATCAGCCCCAGCATTTT.

This clonotype was picked up many times. The chain carries TRBV20-1 and TRBJ2-7; 9 nucleotides agree with TRBD2. The CDR3 is 16 amino acids. Unmatched junction bases numbered 11, after V lost 0 bases and J lost 5 bases. Germline V gene data show CDR1 as DFQATT and CDR2 as SNEGSKA (reference sequence). CDR3 loop: CSARDYSGGRVDEQYF. CDR3 nucleotide sequence: TGCAGTGCTAGAGATTATTCGGGCGGGAGGGTCGACGAGCAGTACTTC.

The DNA for the CDR3 is TGTGCCAGCAACCTAGGGGGGGGAAACACCATATATTTT. Its translation is CASNLGGGNTIYF. V is TRBV7-2 and J is TRBJ1-3; D is possibly TRBD1 (6 bases). In germline, CDR1 is SGHTA, CDR2 FQGNSA. The V gene lost 7 bases and the J gene lost 4 bases, with 11 bases spanning the gap. CDR3 length: 13 residues.